This TCR beta chain was obtained from a study of blood T cell repertoires in COVID-19. The overall study: Nucleic acid was either cDNA or gDNA, and it came from T cells, B-cell-depleted T cells, or PBMCs.

Measured with immunoSEQ multiplex PCR; TCRdb has only the in-frame clones, and not every one. Of fewer than 200,000 clones in the sample, over 75% were seen once. This CDR3 spans 20 amino acids. V shed 0 bases and J 2 bases; nucleotides not matched to a gene: 14. Looked up from germline, CDR1 is SGHNT and CDR2 is YYREEE (reference sequence). Input material: peripheral blood. The clonotype originates from a woman aged 80 or older with acute or convalescent COVID-19. V gene TRBV5-4 combines with J gene TRBJ2-7, with 13 positions matching TRBD2. The CDR3 spells CASSLDPRRTSGRVTYEQYF. Written as DNA, the CDR3 is TGTGCCAGCAGCTTGGACCCCCGGAGGACTAGCGGGAGAGTAACCTACGAGCAGTACTTC.